The text below deals with one T cell receptor beta chain. At the DNA level, this CDR3 is encoded by other sequences in the same sample as well. The protocol was immunoSEQ multiplex PCR, while the TCRdb copy is restricted to in-frame clones and leaves out a portion. Among about 680,000 clones listed, around 92% were seen once. The data were taken from a study of Ad26.COV2.S vaccination and SARS-CoV-2 variants. This sample's treatment: over 15 received Ad26.COV2.S at low or high dose, single or two shots; about five received placebo; per-sample allocation not given. Sampling occurred on day 63 after the first vaccine or placebo injection. This CDR3 has 13 residues. Looked up from germline, CDR1 is SEHNR and CDR2 is FQNEAQ (reference sequence). V lost 3 bases and J 10 bases, leaving 10 bases between the germline ends.

This specimen consisted of peripheral blood, obtained in a trial of Ad26.COV2.S vaccine versus placebo. This sequence originates from a person aged 18-60 years who received the Ad26.COV2.S COVID-19 vaccine or a placebo. The chain recombines TRBV7-9 with TRBJ1-6; D perhaps matches TRBD1 (6 bases). In nucleotides, the CDR3 is TGTGCCAGCAGCTTGGAGGGGGGATCACCCCTCCACTTT. Protein product: CASSLEGGSPLHF.